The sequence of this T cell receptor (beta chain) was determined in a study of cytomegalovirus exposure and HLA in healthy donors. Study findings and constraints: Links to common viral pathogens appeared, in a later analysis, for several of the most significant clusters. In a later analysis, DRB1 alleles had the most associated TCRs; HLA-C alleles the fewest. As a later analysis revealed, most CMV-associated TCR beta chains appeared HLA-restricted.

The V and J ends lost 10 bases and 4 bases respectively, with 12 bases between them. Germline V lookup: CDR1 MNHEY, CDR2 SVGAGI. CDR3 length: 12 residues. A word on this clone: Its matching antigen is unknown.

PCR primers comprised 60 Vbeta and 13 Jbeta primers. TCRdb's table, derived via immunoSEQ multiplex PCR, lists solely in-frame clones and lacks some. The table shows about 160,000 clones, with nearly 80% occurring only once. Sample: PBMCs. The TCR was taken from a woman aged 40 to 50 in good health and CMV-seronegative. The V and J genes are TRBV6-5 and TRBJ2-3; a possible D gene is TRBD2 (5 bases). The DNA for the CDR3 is TGTGCCATCGGGGTTCTCGCAGATACGCAGTATTTT. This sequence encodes CAIGVLADTQYF.